These 31 T cell receptor beta chains came from one sample sequenced in a study of T cell changes during pregnancy in multiple sclerosis. Profiled with immunoSEQ multiplex PCR; TCRdb holds only in-frame clones, not every one. Of tens of thousands of clones in the sample, 80% to 95% were seen once. The sample in question was peripheral blood, obtained after pregnancy. These receptors were obtained from a female donor in good health, enrolled as a control in a pregnancy study.

The CDR3 DNA is TGCGCCAGCAGCCAAGGAGCGGGGGACCTTCAAGAGACCCAGTACTTC. As protein: CASSQGAGDLQETQYF. The chain uses TRBV4-1 and TRBJ2-5; 8 bases match TRBD2. Germline assignment: CDR1 MGHRA and CDR2 YSYEKL. The CDR3 totals 16 residues. The V and J ends lost 1 base and 2 bases, in that order; junction bases with no gene match: 6.

The chain carries TRBV9 and TRBJ2-3; 7 positions match TRBD1. V lost 0 bases to trimming and J lost 2 bases; unmatched junction nucleotides: 3. The CDR3 is 15 amino acids. Germline lookup yields CDR1 SGDLS and CDR2 YYNGEE. CDR3 amino acids: CASSVGGQFTDTQYF. CDR3 DNA sequence: TGTGCCAGCAGCGTAGGGGGACAGTTCACAGATACGCAGTATTTT. Complete variable domain (other parts from reference TRBV9 and TRBJ2-3): DSGVTQTPKHLITATGQRVTLRCSPRSGDLSVYWYQQSLDQGLQFLIQYYNGEERAKGNILERFSAQQFPDLHSELNLSSLELGDSALYFCASSVGGQFTDTQYFGPGTRLTVL.

The rearrangement joins TRBV7-8 to TRBJ2-1; 10 bases line up with TRBD2. The CDR3 is 18 amino acids. Trimming cost V 5 bases and J 2 bases; bases outside gene matches: 12. Per germline, CDR1 SGHVS and CDR2 FQNEAQ. The DNA for the CDR3 is TGTGCCAGCAGCCGCCTAGCGGGGGAATGGGGCGCCTACAATGAGCAGTTCTTC. Protein: CASSRLAGEWGAYNEQFF.

This clone was recorded only once. The chain is built from TRBV30 and TRBJ1-4; perhaps TRBD1 as D (5 bases). Germline V lookup: CDR1 GTSNPN, CDR2 SVGIG (reference sequence). CDR3 length equals 14 residues. V lost 4 bases, J lost 0 bases, and 9 bases lay in between. The CDR3 DNA reads as TGTGCCTGGACAGACAGAGCAACTAATGAAAAACTGTTTTTT. Amino acid sequence: CAWTDRATNEKLFF.

The chain employs TRBV11-2 and TRBJ2-6; D not certain. V shed 5 bases and J shed 0 bases, with 5 bases lying between them. Germline CDR1 SGHAT, CDR2 FQNNGV. This CDR3 contains 14 residues. CDR3 protein: CASSPISGANVLTF. In DNA form, the CDR3 reads TGTGCCAGCAGCCCCATCTCTGGGGCCAACGTCCTGACTTTC.

The chain is built from TRBV6-1 and TRBJ1-2, with D tentatively TRBD1 (5 bases). Germline CDR1 is MNHNS and CDR2 is SASEGT. With 0 bases removed from V and 7 bases from J, the gap between germline ends came to 18 bases. This CDR3 spans 16 amino acids. The CDR3 coding sequence is TGTGCCAGCAGTGAAGCGCTGGGAGGGGCCGTCGGTGGCTACACCTTC. Amino acid sequence: CASSEALGGAVGGYTF.

The genes are TRBV5-6 and TRBJ2-7; weak D call: TRBD1 (7 bases). CDR3 length equals 16 residues. V was trimmed by 0 bases and J by 0 bases, leaving 13 bases between them. Germline assignment: CDR1 SGHDT and CDR2 YYEEEE. CDR3 DNA sequence: TGTGCCAGCAGCTTGGAATTCAGGGGGGACTCCTACGAGCAGTACTTC. Translation: CASSLEFRGDSYEQYF.

CDR3 nucleotides: TGTGCCAGTAGTAGCCGTAGCACTGGGGCCAACGTCCTGACTTTC. Translated, it gives CASSSRSTGANVLTF. The rearrangement uses TRBV19 and TRBJ2-6; D is ambiguous. The CDR3 totals 15 residues. CDR1 and CDR2 from the germline V gene are LNHDA and SQIVND (reference sequence). Trimming pared 4 bases from V and 2 bases from J, leaving 9 bases between.

V is TRBV19 and J is TRBJ2-3; the D gene is possibly TRBD1 (6 bases). CDR3 length equals 15 residues. The V and J ends lost 3 bases and 3 bases respectively, with 13 bases between them. Germline values: CDR1 LNHDA, CDR2 SQIVND (reference sequence). CDR3 loop: CASSITGSRTDTQYF. DNA of the CDR3: TGTGCCAGTAGTATTACAGGGTCGCGTACAGATACGCAGTATTTT.

The rearrangement links TRBV18 to TRBJ1-1; no clear D. The CDR3 is 13 amino acids. In germline, CDR1 is KGHSH, CDR2 LQKENI. V was pared by 2 bases and J by 5 bases, with 9 bases between. CDR3 DNA: TGTGCCAGCTCACCAAGCCCGGGGACTGAAGCTTTCTTT. Residues: CASSPSPGTEAFF.

CDR3 sequence reads: CASSPPGQTNTEAFF. The CDR3 nucleotides are TGTGCCAGCTCACCACCGGGACAGACGAACACTGAAGCTTTCTTT. V is TRBV18 and J is TRBJ1-1, with TRBD1 matching 7 bases. The CDR3 is made up of 15 amino acids. Germline CDR1 is KGHSH and CDR2 is LQKENI. J lost 1 base, V lost 0 bases, and 2 bases had no gene match.

The chain couples TRBV28 to TRBJ1-1, with 7 bases that match TRBD1. CDR3 length: 15 amino acids. CDR1 is MDHEN, CDR2 SYDVKM, per germline. V was pared by 5 bases and J by 1 base, with 7 bases of the junction left unmatched. CDR3 sequence reads: CASSLLGQKNTEAFF. In DNA, the CDR3 is TGTGCCAGCAGTCTCTTGGGACAGAAGAACACTGAAGCTTTCTTT.

V usage is TRBV25-1 and J usage is TRBJ1-4; 9 bases fit TRBD1. CDR3 length: 16 residues. Germline CDR1 MGHDK, CDR2 SYGVNS. Germline trimming cut 6 bases from V and 8 bases from J; bases unmatched to any gene: 13. The CDR3 DNA reads TGTGCCAGCAGCGATTACAGGGGGCCTAAAGGGGAAAAACTGTTTTTT. This sequence encodes CASSDYRGPKGEKLFF.

The chain combines TRBV4-3 with TRBJ2-5, with D perhaps TRBD1 (6 bases). The V end was cut by 0 bases, the J end by 2 bases, with 13 bases between. The CDR3 runs 16 residues. The germline V gene has CDR1 LGHNA and CDR2 YSLEER. CDR3 sequence: CASSQEVTGFQETQYF. CDR3 coding DNA: TGCGCCAGCAGCCAAGAAGTGACAGGATTTCAAGAGACCCAGTACTTC.

This chain joins TRBV11-3 and TRBJ2-5, with 7 bases lining up with TRBD2. This CDR3 region has 16 residues. The germline CDR1 and CDR2 sequences are SGHNT and YENEEA. V was clipped by 1 base and J by 3 bases; unmatched bases: 8. CDR3 in amino acids: CASSLGGTSVEETQYF. As DNA, the CDR3 is TGTGCCAGCAGCTTAGGGGGAACTAGCGTAGAAGAGACCCAGTACTTC.

The chain carries TRBV27 and TRBJ2-4; TRBD1 aligns across 7 bases. In germline, CDR1 is MNHEY, CDR2 SMNVEV (reference sequence). The CDR3 has 14 residues. The trim removed 4 bases at V and 7 bases at J, leaving 7 bases unmatched. CDR3 bases: TGTGCCAGCAGTTCCACCAGGGGGTCGAACATTCAGTACTTC. Its protein product is CASSSTRGSNIQYF.

The rearrangement uses TRBV5-1 and TRBJ2-2; the match to TRBD2 covers 12 bases. The CDR3 is 16 residues long. Per the germline V gene, CDR1 is SGHRS and CDR2 is YFSETQ. Trimming cost V 4 bases and J 6 bases; bases outside gene matches: 7. As DNA, the CDR3 is TGCGCCAGCAGCCTACGGACTAGCGGGACCCCCGGGGAGCTGTTTTTT. Its translation is CASSLRTSGTPGELFF.

This chain uses TRBV5-1 with TRBJ2-7, with 7 bases lining up with TRBD2. Per germline, CDR1 SGHRS and CDR2 YFSETQ. This CDR3 spans 15 amino acids. V lost 4 bases to trimming and J lost 1 base; unmatched junction nucleotides: 8. The CDR3 nucleotides read TGCGCCAGCAGCAAGAGCGGGGAAATTTCCTACGAGCAGTACTTC. This sequence encodes CASSKSGEISYEQYF.

The CDR3 DNA sequence: TGCGCCAGCAGTCCAGATAGGGGAGAGCGCCCGGCGGGGGGGGACTACAATGAGCAGTTCTTC. Amino acids: CASSPDRGERPAGGDYNEQFF. The V call is TRBV23-1, the J call TRBJ2-1, with 9 bases identical to TRBD2. TRBV23-1 is marked as an open reading frame, function uncertain. The CDR3 runs 21 residues. V gave up 4 bases and J gave up 3 bases; unmatched junction bases: 22.

This clone was seen only once. The chain couples TRBV28 to TRBJ1-6, with 10 bases lining up with TRBD1. Trimming removed 8 bases from V and 12 bases from J; junction bases left unmatched: 13. This CDR3 is 15 amino acids long. CDR1 MDHEN and CDR2 SYDVKM come from the germline V gene. CDR3 amino acids: CASGRGGTGEKPLHF. The CDR3 nucleotides are TGTGCCAGCGGAAGGGGAGGGACAGGGGAAAAACCCCTCCACTTT.

This clone has a handful of counts. V and J are TRBV5-1 and TRBJ1-5; the D is unclear. This CDR3 has 14 residues. The V and J ends lost 0 bases and 7 bases respectively, with 11 bases between them. Germline V lookup: CDR1 SGHRS, CDR2 YFSETQ. The CDR3, as DNA: TGCGCCAGCAGCTTGGGGCCTGGCGGGCAGCCCCAGCATTTT. Translated: CASSLGPGGQPQHF. Full variable domain (rest looked up from reference TRBV5-1 and TRBJ1-5): KAGVTQTPRYLIKTRGQQVTLSCSPISGHRSVSWYQQTPGQGLQFLFEYFSETQRNKGNFPGRFSGRQFSNSRSEMNVSTLELGDSALYLCASSLGPGGQPQHFGDGTRLSIL.

The gene calls are TRBV19 and TRBJ2-7, with 7 bases that match TRBD1. This CDR3 comprises 14 residues. Germline values: CDR1 LNHDA, CDR2 SQIVND (reference sequence). The junction had 5 bases not matched to a gene; V was cut back by 4 bases and J by 2 bases. This chain's CDR3 is CASSTRGSTYEQYF. The CDR3 DNA reads TGTGCCAGTAGTACCAGGGGGAGCACCTACGAGCAGTACTTC.

The chain is built from TRBV30 and TRBJ1-4; D is unclear. This CDR3 region has 13 residues. The germline CDR1 and CDR2 sequences are GTSNPN and SVGIG (reference sequence). The V and J ends lost 2 bases and 3 bases respectively, with 7 bases between them. CDR3 sequence reads: CAWSQRANEKLFF. CDR3 nucleotides: TGTGCCTGGAGTCAACGGGCTAATGAAAAACTGTTTTTT.

The chain joins TRBV4-3 to TRBJ1-4; D is undetermined. V was shortened by 1 base and J by 10 bases, with 13 bases between the two germline ends. CDR1 is LGHNA and CDR2 is YSLEER in the germline V gene. There are 14 residues in the CDR3. The CDR3 protein is CASSQGNGLGKLFF. The DNA of the CDR3 is TGCGCCAGCAGCCAAGGAAACGGGTTAGGAAAACTGTTTTTT.

The V gene is TRBV27, the J gene TRBJ2-5, with D hard to call. Trimming pared 5 bases from V and 7 bases from J, leaving 8 bases between. The CDR3 covers 11 residues. The germline V gene encodes CDR1 MNHEY and CDR2 SMNVEV (reference sequence). CDR3 region: CASSDWRTQYF. CDR3 bases: TGTGCCAGCAGTGATTGGAGGACCCAGTACTTC.

The rearrangement joins TRBV27 to TRBJ1-2; no definite D call. The ends were cut back, 3 bases at V and 2 bases at J, with 7 bases in the middle. Germline V gene sequence: CDR1 MNHEY, CDR2 SMNVEV (reference sequence). This CDR3 contains 13 residues. CDR3 sequence (DNA): TGTGCCAGCAGTTTTTCCAGAAACTATGGCTACACCTTC. It yields the protein CASSFSRNYGYTF.

This chain joins TRBV4-2 and TRBJ2-7, with 8 bases aligning to TRBD1. This CDR3 has 16 amino acids. The V segment lost 0 bases and the J segment 5 bases; nucleotides outside the gene matches: 9. CDR1 and CDR2 (germline): LGHNA, YNFKEQ. In nucleotides, the CDR3 is TGTGCCAGCAGCCAAGAACTTACAGGGGGATTCCACGAGCAGTACTTC. This gives the protein CASSQELTGGFHEQYF.

This clone was detected a few times. The chain links TRBV27 to TRBJ2-1, with D unclear. The CDR3 length is 13 residues. Germline assignment: CDR1 MNHEY and CDR2 SMNVEV (reference sequence). V was cut by 6 bases and J by 0 bases, with 6 bases left in between. The CDR3 spells CASSLSSYNEQFF. CDR3 nucleotides: TGTGCCAGCAGCCTGAGCTCCTACAATGAGCAGTTCTTC.

V gene TRBV18 combines with J gene TRBJ1-5; D uncertain. The CDR3 totals 15 residues. In germline, CDR1 is KGHSH, CDR2 LQKENI. Deletions cut 2 bases from V and 7 bases from J, with 15 bases between. CDR3 in amino acids: CASSPSSAVAQPQHF. CDR3 DNA: TGTGCCAGCTCACCATCGTCCGCAGTCGCCCAGCCCCAGCATTTT.

The chain links TRBV6-1 to TRBJ2-3, with a tentative D call TRBD2 (6 bases). V shed 5 bases and J shed 9 bases, with 12 bases lying between them. This CDR3 is 12 amino acids long. CDR1 and CDR2 (germline): MNHNS, SASEGT. The CDR3, as DNA: TGTGCCAGCAGTTTAACTAGCCCCACGCAGTATTTT. Translation gives CASSLTSPTQYF.

The chain carries TRBV6-6 and TRBJ1-1; unclear D gene. Between the trimmed V and J ends, which lost 6 bases and 3 bases, there was a span of 8 bases. The CDR3 is 12 residues long. The germline CDR1 and CDR2 sequences are MNHNY and SVGAGI (reference sequence). DNA for the CDR3: TGTGCCAGCAGCTACCGGGACACTGAAGCTTTCTTT. Its translation: CASSYRDTEAFF.